These T cell receptor beta chains were read from a single sample in a study of T cell repertoires in cytomegalovirus infection. Antigens for these TCRs are unknown. TCRdb fed the reads into MiXCR, producing one record per CDR3 protein. The sample includes around 750,000 distinct CDR3 sequences, around a third of them seen just once. Sequencing was performed on cultured CD8+ T cells from PBMCs, taken from culture after CMV antigen stimulation. The source is a human donor in good health (CMV status not recorded). Some clones in this sample may be carry-over from other donors' samples. CDR3s include the opening cysteine and the closing phenylalanine or tryptophan. D genes are given only for firm matches. Clone size, where shown, is once, few, many, or a class for clones that have expanded.

j_call clone_size v_call d_call cdr3_aa cdr3_nt
TRBJ2-1 few TRBV2 TRBD2 CASSEPRRGEKDEQFF TGTGCCAGCAGTGAACCTCGGCGGGGGGAAAAGGATGAGCAGTTCTTC
TRBJ2-1 . TRBV7-6 . CASSFLQVSSYNEQFF TGTGCCAGCAGCTTCCTCCAGGTATCTTCCTACAATGAGCAGTTCTTC
TRBJ1-3 . TRBV3-1 . CASSQVSRYSGNTIYF TGTGCCAGCAGCCAAGTCTCGCGGTACTCTGGAAACACCATATATTTT
TRBJ2-7 . TRBV2 . CASSLNRAGFFEQYF TGTGCCAGCAGTCTCAACAGGGCCGGCTTTTTCGAGCAGTACTTC
TRBJ1-1 few TRBV19 TRBD1 CASSPTGGLATEAFF TGTGCCAGTAGTCCGACAGGGGGCCTGGCCACTGAAGCTTTCTTT
TRBJ2-1 . TRBV19 . CASSRRGGLDEQFF TGTGCCAGTAGTAGGAGGGGGGGCTTAGATGAGCAGTTCTTC
TRBJ2-2 . TRBV27 . CASSLTGNGELFF TGTGCCAGCAGTTTAACGGGCAACGGGGAGCTGTTTTTT
TRBJ1-2 . TRBV9 . CASSVAIGNYGYTF TGTGCCAGCAGCGTAGCGATAGGGAACTATGGCTACACCTTC
TRBJ2-1 . TRBV11-2 TRBD2 CASSQPSGGANEQFF TGTGCCAGCAGTCAACCCAGCGGGGGGGCCAATGAGCAGTTCTTC
TRBJ1-4 . TRBV18 . CASSPAGGTNEKLFF TGTGCCAGCTCGCCGGCCGGGGGGACTAATGAAAAACTGTTTTTT
TRBJ1-2 . TRBV6-5 . CASSYSSEYSGYTF TGTGCCAGCAGTTACTCGTCGGAGTACTCTGGCTACACCTTC
TRBJ1-2 . TRBV24-1 . CATSDPGGPGGYTF TGTGCCACCAGTGATCCCGGGGGGCCGGGTGGCTACACCTTC
TRBJ2-6 . TRBV6-5 . CASSYIEVSGANVLTF TGTGCCAGCAGTTACATAGAGGTCTCTGGGGCCAACGTCCTGACTTTC
TRBJ1-1 . TRBV5-4 TRBD1 CASSLGQGIVTEAFF TGTGCCAGCAGCTTGGGACAGGGAATAGTTACTGAAGCTTTCTTT
TRBJ2-7 . TRBV10-2 . CVRSEDDSVYYEQYF TGCGTCCGCAGTGAGGATGACAGTGTCTACTACGAGCAGTACTTC